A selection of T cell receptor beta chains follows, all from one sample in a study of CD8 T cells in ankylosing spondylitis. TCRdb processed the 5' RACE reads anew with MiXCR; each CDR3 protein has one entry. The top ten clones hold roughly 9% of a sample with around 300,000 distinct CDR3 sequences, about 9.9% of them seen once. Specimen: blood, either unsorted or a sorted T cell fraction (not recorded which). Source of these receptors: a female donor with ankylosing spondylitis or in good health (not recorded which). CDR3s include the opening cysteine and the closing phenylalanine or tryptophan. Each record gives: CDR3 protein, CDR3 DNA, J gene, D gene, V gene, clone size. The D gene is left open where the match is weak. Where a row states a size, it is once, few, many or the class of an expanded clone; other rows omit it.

CDR3: CASSQNRDEAFF; DNA: TGTGCCAGCTCCCAAAACAGGGATGAAGCTTTCTTT; J: TRBJ1-1; D: .; V: TRBV18; size: many
CDR3: CSASRSPYNEQFF; DNA: TGCAGTGCTTCACGAAGCCCCTACAATGAGCAGTTCTTC; J: TRBJ2-1; D: .; V: TRBV20-1; size: many
CDR3: CASSLGRGLHGYTF; DNA: TGTGCCAGCAGCTTAGGCAGGGGGCTGCATGGCTACACCTTC; J: TRBJ1-2; D: TRBD1; V: TRBV7-9; size: many
CDR3: CASSFNPQGAFTEAFF; DNA: TGTGCCAGCAGCTTCAACCCCCAGGGGGCTTTCACTGAAGCTTTCTTT; J: TRBJ1-1; D: TRBD1; V: TRBV11-2; size: .
CDR3: CASSPLRENTEAFF; DNA: TGTGCCAGCAGTCCCCTCAGGGAGAACACTGAAGCTTTCTTT; J: TRBJ1-1; D: .; V: TRBV12-3/TRBV12-4; size: many
CDR3: CSAISRQFNSNQPQHF; DNA: TGCAGTGCGATAAGCCGACAGTTCAATAGCAATCAGCCCCAGCATTTT; J: TRBJ1-5; D: .; V: TRBV20-1; size: many
CDR3: CATSREFGVRNEQFF; DNA: TGTGCCACCAGCAGAGAATTCGGGGTGAGGAATGAGCAGTTCTTC; J: TRBJ2-1; D: .; V: TRBV15; size: .
CDR3: CASSRSVYNEQFF; DNA: TGTGCCAGCAGCCGATCAGTCTACAATGAGCAGTTCTTC; J: TRBJ2-1; D: .; V: TRBV14; size: many
CDR3: CASSTDGGRIPDTQYF; DNA: TGCGCCAGCAGCACCGATGGGGGGCGAATCCCAGATACGCAGTATTTT; J: TRBJ2-3; D: .; V: TRBV5-1; size: many
CDR3: CASSAVTSGKASLAKNIQYF; DNA: TGTGCCAGCAGTGCCGTGACTAGCGGGAAAGCCAGCTTAGCCAAAAACATTCAGTACTTC; J: TRBJ2-4; D: TRBD2; V: TRBV28; size: few
CDR3: CAISGQGPEQYF; DNA: TGTGCCATCAGTGGACAGGGCCCCGAGCAGTACTTC; J: TRBJ2-7; D: TRBD1; V: TRBV10-3; size: many
CDR3: CASSFQPGQGIYEQYF; DNA: TGCGCCAGCAGCTTCCAACCGGGACAGGGCATTTACGAGCAGTACTTC; J: TRBJ2-7; D: TRBD1; V: TRBV5-1; size: .
CDR3: CSASLSGGADTQYF; DNA: TGCAGTGCTAGTCTATCGGGGGGCGCAGATACGCAGTATTTT; J: TRBJ2-3; D: .; V: TRBV20-1; size: many
CDR3: CASSEGLAGAGTQYF; DNA: TGTGCCAGCAGCGAGGGACTAGCGGGGGCCGGTACGCAGTATTTT; J: TRBJ2-3; D: TRBD2; V: TRBV5-8; size: many
CDR3: CASSPLWQGSAEAFF; DNA: TGTGCCAGCAGTCCCTTGTGGCAGGGATCCGCTGAAGCTTTCTTT; J: TRBJ1-1; D: .; V: TRBV27; size: few
CDR3: CASSPSGGRYEQYF; DNA: TGCGCCAGCAGCCCAAGTGGAGGAAGGTACGAGCAGTACTTC; J: TRBJ2-7; D: .; V: TRBV5-1; size: many
CDR3: CASRRTSGARSEQFF; DNA: TGTGCCAGCAGAAGGACTAGCGGGGCGAGGAGTGAGCAGTTCTTC; J: TRBJ2-1; D: TRBD2; V: TRBV14; size: .
CDR3: CASSVGMRSKNIQYF; DNA: TGCGCCAGCAGTGTTGGTATGCGGTCCAAAAACATTCAGTACTTC; J: TRBJ2-4; D: .; V: TRBV10-2; size: many
CDR3: CASNPPGREETQYF; DNA: TGCGCCAGCAACCCTCCCGGACGAGAGGAGACCCAGTACTTC; J: TRBJ2-5; D: .; V: TRBV5-1; size: .
CDR3: CAISGTGELFF; DNA: TGTGCCATCAGTGGTACCGGGGAGCTGTTTTTT; J: TRBJ2-2; D: .; V: TRBV10-3; size: many
CDR3: CSVVRQQGDTQYF; DNA: TGCAGCGTGGTACGTCAACAGGGGGATACGCAGTATTTT; J: TRBJ2-3; D: TRBD1; V: TRBV29-1; size: many
CDR3: CASSLWSGQKETQYF; DNA: TGTGCCAGCAGCTTATGGTCCGGACAAAAAGAGACCCAGTACTTC; J: TRBJ2-5; D: .; V: TRBV7-2; size: few
CDR3: CSVQQTLYEQYF; DNA: TGCAGCGTTCAGCAGACTCTCTACGAGCAGTACTTC; J: TRBJ2-7; D: .; V: TRBV29-1; size: many
CDR3: CAWSTDRVGSPLHF; DNA: TGTGCCTGGAGTACGGACAGGGTGGGCTCACCCCTCCACTTT; J: TRBJ1-6; D: TRBD1; V: TRBV30; size: .
CDR3: CSARERPWDTQYF; DNA: TGCAGTGCTAGAGAACGTCCGTGGGATACGCAGTATTTT; J: TRBJ2-3; D: .; V: TRBV20-1; size: many
CDR3: CASSKDPGRTLWQPQHF; DNA: TGTGCCAGCAGTAAGGATCCGGGCAGGACCCTTTGGCAGCCCCAGCATTTT; J: TRBJ1-5; D: .; V: TRBV6-1; size: many
CDR3: CASSSLLGSINSPLHF; DNA: TGTGCCAGCAGTTCTCTATTGGGGTCTATTAATTCACCCCTCCACTTT; J: TRBJ1-6; D: .; V: TRBV12-3/TRBV12-4; size: .
CDR3: CATQGSTDTQYF; DNA: TGTGCCACCCAGGGCTCCACAGATACGCAGTATTTT; J: TRBJ2-3; D: .; V: TRBV24-1; size: many
CDR3: CASSSEGLAGRRETQYF; DNA: TGTGCCAGCAGCAGTGAGGGACTAGCGGGCCGGCGTGAGACCCAGTACTTC; J: TRBJ2-5; D: TRBD2; V: TRBV5-6; size: few
CDR3: CSARPPGGLYEQYF; DNA: TGCAGTGCTAGACCCCCAGGGGGCTTGTACGAGCAGTACTTC; J: TRBJ2-7; D: TRBD1; V: TRBV20-1; size: .
CDR3: CASSSVPGGEKLFF; DNA: TGTGCCAGCAGCTCCGTTCCGGGGGGTGAAAAACTGTTTTTT; J: TRBJ1-4; D: .; V: TRBV7-2; size: .
CDR3: CASSYPEPYEQYF; DNA: TGTGCCAGCAGTTACCCGGAGCCCTACGAGCAGTACTTC; J: TRBJ2-7; D: .; V: TRBV6-6; size: many
CDR3: CATSSGGGPQETQYF; DNA: TGTGCCACCAGCAGTGGAGGGGGCCCCCAAGAGACCCAGTACTTC; J: TRBJ2-5; D: .; V: TRBV15; size: many
CDR3: CSAFPSGAYTEAFF; DNA: TGCAGTGCTTTCCCAAGTGGCGCCTACACTGAAGCTTTCTTT; J: TRBJ1-1; D: .; V: TRBV20-1; size: .
CDR3: CASSLGTTHDTQYF; DNA: TGTGCCAGCAGCCTGGGGACAACACACGATACGCAGTATTTT; J: TRBJ2-3; D: .; V: TRBV3-1; size: many
CDR3: CASKVGGHSIYEQFF; DNA: TGTGCCAGCAAAGTTGGGGGACATAGTATATATGAGCAGTTCTTC; J: TRBJ2-1; D: .; V: TRBV6-1; size: many
CDR3: CASSLGGISSGANVLTF; DNA: TGCGCCAGCAGCTTGGGAGGGATAAGCTCTGGGGCCAACGTCCTGACTTTC; J: TRBJ2-6; D: .; V: TRBV5-1; size: .
CDR3: CASSLKVGLPDTQYF; DNA: TGCGCCAGCAGCTTAAAAGTAGGTCTCCCAGATACGCAGTATTTT; J: TRBJ2-3; D: .; V: TRBV5-1; size: few
CDR3: CASSIDYGEQFF; DNA: TGTGCCAGTAGTATAGATTACGGTGAGCAGTTCTTC; J: TRBJ2-1; D: .; V: TRBV19; size: few
CDR3: CAISLTGELFF; DNA: TGTGCCATCAGCCTTACCGGGGAGCTGTTTTTT; J: TRBJ2-2; D: .; V: TRBV10-3; size: many
CDR3: CASSYGPDSPGELFF; DNA: TGCGCCAGCAGCTATGGACCAGATTCGCCCGGGGAGCTGTTTTTT; J: TRBJ2-2; D: .; V: TRBV5-1; size: many
CDR3: CASSQDISEMNTEAFF; DNA: TGTGCCAGCAGCCAAGATATATCGGAAATGAACACTGAAGCTTTCTTT; J: TRBJ1-1; D: .; V: TRBV3-1; size: many
CDR3: CSARETAKGDTQYF; DNA: TGCAGTGCTAGAGAGACAGCTAAGGGGGATACGCAGTATTTT; J: TRBJ2-3; D: .; V: TRBV20-1; size: many
CDR3: CASSLALGLGLEEQYF; DNA: TGTGCCAGCAGCTTAGCGCTAGGCCTAGGACTTGAAGAGCAGTACTTC; J: TRBJ2-7; D: .; V: TRBV7-9; size: many
CDR3: CASSVGGSYGYTF; DNA: TGTGCCAGCAGTGTAGGGGGCAGCTATGGCTACACCTTC; J: TRBJ1-2; D: TRBD1; V: TRBV7-9; size: many
CDR3: CASWGSGTNTQYF; DNA: TGTGCCAGCTGGGGTAGCGGGACCAATACGCAGTATTTT; J: TRBJ2-3; D: TRBD2; V: TRBV28; size: many
CDR3: CASSPRTWSGGALNTGELFF; DNA: TGCGCCAGCAGCCCCCGTACTTGGAGCGGGGGGGCCTTGAACACCGGGGAGCTGTTTTTT; J: TRBJ2-2; D: TRBD2; V: TRBV5-1; size: few
CDR3: CASRQGLSGNTIYF; DNA: TGTGCCAGCAGACAGGGTCTCTCTGGAAACACCATATATTTT; J: TRBJ1-3; D: .; V: TRBV12-3/TRBV12-4; size: many